These 28 T cell receptor beta chains share one sample of origin, sequenced in a study of shared clonotypes between healthy human individuals. Data came from immunoSEQ multiplex PCR; TCRdb stores just in-frame clones and leaves some out. The data show under 600,000 clones, about 97% seen once. Sequencing was done on a sample of naive CD4+ T cells sorted from blood. Described subset: CD45RA+ positively selected. These TCRs come from a young woman in good health.

Notes on this clone: Other nucleotide sequences from this sample produce the same CDR3. This chain joins TRBV5-1 and TRBJ2-3; D is unclear. The CDR3 length is 12 residues. Deletions cut 0 bases from V and 6 bases from J, with 5 bases between. From germline, CDR1 is SGHRS and CDR2 YFSETQ. The CDR3 loop is CASSLEVDTQYF. DNA of the CDR3: TGCGCCAGCAGCTTGGAGGTCGATACGCAGTATTTT.

This sequence joins TRBV30 and TRBJ2-7, with D unresolved. V gave up 3 bases and J gave up 5 bases, with 8 bases separating them. The CDR3 consists of 11 residues. CDR1 GTSNPN and CDR2 SVGIG come from the germline V gene (reference sequence). CDR3 coding DNA: TGTGCCTGGAGGGGTGGCGACGAGCAGTACTTC. The encoded protein is CAWRGGDEQYF.

V is TRBV6-5 and J is TRBJ2-1; D may be TRBD2 (5 bases). Trimming left V 2 bases short and J 8 bases short, with 19 bases between. The CDR3 is made up of 16 amino acids. Germline V lookup: CDR1 MNHEY, CDR2 SVGAGI. CDR3 region: CASSYLARVTIHEQFF. The CDR3, as DNA: TGTGCCAGCAGTTACCTAGCTAGGGTTACCATTCATGAGCAGTTCTTC.

The CDR3 sequence is CASSRVGAVDEQYF. CDR3 bases: TGTGCCAGCAGCCGCGTGGGGGCCGTCGACGAGCAGTACTTC. J is TRBJ2-7 and V is TRBV6-6; the D gene is possibly TRBD1 (6 bases). This CDR3 is 14 amino acids long. Trimming shortened V by 6 bases and J by 5 bases, and 17 bases separated the two germline ends. Germline V gives CDR1 MNHNY, CDR2 SVGAGI (reference sequence).

V gene TRBV11-2 combines with J gene TRBJ2-6, with 12 positions matching TRBD1. Germline CDR1 reads SGHAT; CDR2 reads FQNNGV. The CDR3 loop spans 19 amino acids. The V and J ends lost 5 bases and 1 base, in that order; junction bases with no gene match: 9. CDR3: CASSHYRDRGRSGANVLTF. The CDR3 coding sequence is TGTGCCAGCAGCCACTACCGGGACAGGGGGCGATCTGGGGCCAACGTCCTGACTTTC. The full variable domain, completed using reference TRBV11-2 and TRBJ2-6, is EAGVAQSPRYKIIEKRQSVAFWCNPISGHATLYWYQQILGQGPKLLIQFQNNGVVDDSQLPKDRFSAERLKGVDSTLKIQPAKLEDSAVYLCASSHYRDRGRSGANVLTFGAGSRLTVL.

Concerning this clone: The sample has other DNA sequences that encode this CDR3 too. The J gene is TRBJ1-1, the V gene TRBV6-5; D is uncertain. Germline CDR1 reads MNHEY; CDR2 reads SVGAGI. Trimming stripped 2 bases from V and 0 bases from J, with 4 bases between. The length of the CDR3 is 13 residues. The DNA for the CDR3 is TGTGCCAGCAGTTACACGGTGAACACTGAAGCTTTCTTT. Translating it yields CASSYTVNTEAFF.

This clone has just one count. The chain employs TRBV4-2 and TRBJ2-3; perhaps TRBD1 as D (6 bases). In germline, CDR1 is LGHNA, CDR2 YNFKEQ. The length of the CDR3 is 18 residues. The germline V and J ends were trimmed by 0 bases and 6 bases, with 22 bases remaining between them. The CDR3 DNA is TGTGCCAGCAGCCAAGAGGGGGCCCAATTGGGTTTGATGGATACGCAGTATTTT. Residues: CASSQEGAQLGLMDTQYF.

The rearrangement links TRBV27 to TRBJ2-1; D perhaps matches TRBD2 (6 bases). The CDR3 is made up of 16 amino acids. Germline-derived CDR1 and CDR2 are MNHEY and SMNVEV (reference sequence). V was cut by 1 base and J by 0 bases, with 10 bases left in between. CDR3 in DNA: TGTGCCAGCAGTTTATATAGCGGCGGCTCCTACAATGAGCAGTTCTTC. The encoded protein is CASSLYSGGSYNEQFF.

V gene TRBV6-5 combines with J gene TRBJ2-3; no firm D call. V lost 7 bases and J 2 bases, leaving 10 bases between the germline ends. Germline CDR1 MNHEY, CDR2 SVGAGI. This CDR3 is built from 13 residues. Written as DNA, the CDR3 is TGTGCCAGCACCCCGGACCACACAGATACGCAGTATTTT. Amino acid sequence: CASTPDHTDTQYF.

This chain connects TRBV19 to TRBJ1-1; the D gene is possibly TRBD1 (6 bases). Trimming cost V 6 bases and J 1 base, with 12 bases left between them. CDR1 and CDR2 (germline): LNHDA, SQIVND (reference sequence). This CDR3 has 14 residues. The DNA for the CDR3 is TGTGCCAGTAGGTTGGGACACTCGAACACTGAAGCTTTCTTT. This sequence encodes CASRLGHSNTEAFF.

The DNA of the CDR3 is TGTGCCAGTAGTATTAAAATGACGGGACCCAACCCCTACGAGCAGTACTTC. It specifies CASSIKMTGPNPYEQYF. J is TRBJ2-7 and V is TRBV19; D is possibly TRBD1 or TRBD2 (5 bases each). This CDR3 is 17 amino acids long. V was cut by 3 bases and J by 2 bases, with 20 bases left in between. The germline CDR1 and CDR2 sequences are LNHDA and SQIVND (reference sequence).

V is TRBV5-1 and J is TRBJ2-5; 13 bases agree with TRBD2. The CDR3 consists of 15 residues. Germline values: CDR1 SGHRS, CDR2 YFSETQ. After removal of 4 bases from V and 5 bases from J, the junction contained 5 bases not matched to a gene. Written as DNA, the CDR3 is TGCGCCAGCAGCACCGGGACTAGCGGGGAGGAGACCCAGTACTTC. It translates to CASSTGTSGEETQYF.

Written as DNA, the CDR3 is TGTGCCAGCAGTTTCCCGCAGCAAAACAATGAGCAGTTCTTC. Translating it yields CASSFPQQNNEQFF. This chain uses TRBV28 with TRBJ2-1; D remains unclear. Trimming pared 3 bases from V and 5 bases from J, leaving 11 bases between. Germline V gene lookup returns CDR1 MDHEN and CDR2 SYDVKM. The CDR3 contains 14 residues.

This clone showed up just once. This chain joins TRBV27 and TRBJ1-5; D gene unclear. The V gene lost 3 bases and the J gene lost 1 base, with 7 bases spanning the gap. CDR3 length: 14 residues. Germline loops: CDR1 MNHEY, CDR2 SMNVEV (reference sequence). CDR3 loop: CASSFGRSNQPQHF. CDR3 bases: TGTGCCAGCAGTTTCGGGAGGAGCAATCAGCCCCAGCATTTT.

The chain couples TRBV7-9 to TRBJ2-3; no reliable D call. V was cut by 1 base and J by 7 bases, with 6 bases left in between. The length of the CDR3 is 12 residues. Germline V gene data show CDR1 as SEHNR and CDR2 as FQNEAQ (reference sequence). CDR3 DNA sequence: TGTGCCAGCAGCTTAGGCCTAAATACGCAGTATTTT. Translation gives CASSLGLNTQYF.

This clone was observed a single time. V and J are TRBV15 and TRBJ2-7, with D possibly TRBD2 on 6 matching bases. Germline-derived CDR1 and CDR2 are LNHNV and YYDKDF (reference sequence). Trimming pared 1 base from V and 5 bases from J, leaving 12 bases between. There are 14 residues in the CDR3. The CDR3 sequence is CATSRVGGADEQYF. The CDR3 coding sequence is TGTGCCACCAGCAGAGTGGGAGGTGCGGACGAGCAGTACTTC.

The rearrangement links TRBV28 to TRBJ1-3; possible D gene TRBD1, 6 bases. Trimming removed 2 bases from V and 0 bases from J, with 8 bases in between. CDR1 MDHEN and CDR2 SYDVKM come from the germline V gene. The CDR3 runs to 15 residues. CDR3 residues: CASSLPQGSGNTIYF. The CDR3 DNA reads as TGTGCCAGCAGTTTACCACAGGGCTCTGGAAACACCATATATTTT. The entire variable domain, with the rest obtained from reference TRBV28 and TRBJ1-3, is as follows: DVKVTQSSRYLVKRTGEKVFLECVQDMDHENMFWYRQDPGLGLRLIYFSYDVKMKEKGDIPEGYSVSREKKERFSLILESASTNQTSMYLCASSLPQGSGNTIYFGEGSWLTVV.

This clone was seen only once. The chain carries TRBV19 and TRBJ2-2; D uncertain. The CDR3 runs 12 residues. Germline CDR1 and CDR2: LNHDA and SQIVND (reference sequence). Trimming left V 5 bases short and J 5 bases short, with 6 bases between. The CDR3: CASSQYTGELFF. CDR3 DNA: TGTGCCAGTAGTCAATATACCGGGGAGCTGTTTTTT.

The chain uses TRBV27 and TRBJ2-1, with D tentatively TRBD2 (6 bases). CDR1 and CDR2 from the germline V gene are MNHEY and SMNVEV (reference sequence). V was cut by 0 bases and J by 3 bases, with 12 bases left in between. This CDR3 contains 16 residues. CDR3 amino acids: CASSLSSGGNYNEQFF. For the CDR3, the DNA is TGTGCCAGCAGTTTATCGTCTGGCGGGAACTACAATGAGCAGTTCTTC.

The chain couples TRBV27 to TRBJ2-1; 10 nucleotides align to TRBD2. Trimming took 6 bases from V and 4 from J; bases not matched to a gene: 12. CDR1 MNHEY and CDR2 SMNVEV come from the germline V gene (reference sequence). CDR3 length equals 17 residues. Here the CDR3 reads CASSFDPLAGIYNEQFF. DNA for the CDR3: TGTGCCAGCAGCTTCGACCCACTAGCGGGGATATACAATGAGCAGTTCTTC.

For the CDR3, the DNA is TGTGCCATCAGTGACCCCAGGGGGGACAACTACAATGAGCAGTTCTTC. Translation: CAISDPRGDNYNEQFF. The chain carries TRBV10-3 and TRBJ2-1; possible D gene TRBD1, 7 bases. The V gene's germline CDR1 is ENHRY and CDR2 SYGVKD. The CDR3 is 16 amino acids. Trimming removed 3 bases at V and 3 bases at J, with 15 bases between.

The chain employs TRBV30 and TRBJ2-7; 7 bases line up with TRBD1. After removal of 5 bases from V and 2 bases from J, the junction contained 6 bases not matched to a gene. The germline V gene encodes CDR1 GTSNPN and CDR2 SVGIG (reference sequence). The CDR3 loop spans 13 amino acids. The CDR3 reads CAWDRDEPYEQYF. CDR3 DNA sequence: TGTGCCTGGGACAGGGATGAACCCTACGAGCAGTACTTC.

This chain uses TRBV28 with TRBJ2-7, with a tentative D call TRBD2 (5 bases). The CDR3 runs to 14 residues. V gave up 1 base and J gave up 2 bases, with 9 bases separating them. Per the germline V gene, CDR1 is MDHEN and CDR2 is SYDVKM. Written as DNA, the CDR3 is TGTGCCAGCAGTTTATTCGGGGTAACCTACGAGCAGTACTTC. This encodes CASSLFGVTYEQYF.

This clone has just one count. The chain couples TRBV7-2 to TRBJ2-1; 11 nucleotides line up with TRBD2. This CDR3 comprises 15 residues. Germline CDR1 and CDR2: SGHTA and FQGNSA. Trimming removed 5 bases from V and 5 bases from J; junction bases left unmatched: 5. As DNA, the CDR3 is TGTGCCAGCAGCCCGACTAGCGGGACAAACAATGAGCAGTTCTTC. The encoded protein is CASSPTSGTNNEQFF.

The table lists this clone with a count of one. CDR3 in DNA: TGTGCCAGCAGCCTCGCGGCTGGGACAGGGAGTGGGCAGTACTTC. Amino acid sequence: CASSLAAGTGSGQYF. The V call is TRBV6-5, the J call TRBJ2-7, with 9 nucleotides matching TRBD1. V was pared by 6 bases and J by 9 bases, with 15 bases of the junction left unmatched. Germline CDR1 is MNHEY and CDR2 is SVGAGI. This CDR3 spans 15 amino acids.

V is TRBV5-1 and J is TRBJ1-3; TRBD1 might be the D (5 bases). The germline V and J ends were trimmed by 4 bases and 2 bases, with 13 bases remaining between them. Germline values: CDR1 SGHRS, CDR2 YFSETQ. The CDR3 runs to 15 residues. CDR3 coding DNA: TGCGCCAGCAGCCCGACCCGGGGCCCTGGAAACACCATATATTTT. Its protein is CASSPTRGPGNTIYF.

The chain employs TRBV27 and TRBJ2-1; 8 bases are a match to TRBD2. With 6 bases clipped from V and 5 bases from J, the junction kept 6 bases outside the gene matches. The CDR3 totals 14 residues. Germline assignment: CDR1 MNHEY and CDR2 SMNVEV (reference sequence). CDR3 in amino acids: CASRTILADNEQFF. CDR3 nucleotide sequence: TGTGCCAGCAGAACAATACTAGCGGACAATGAGCAGTTCTTC.

This sequence joins TRBV19 and TRBJ2-3; 7 bases agree with TRBD1. The junction had 3 bases not matched to a gene; V was cut back by 6 bases and J by 3 bases. The germline V gene encodes CDR1 LNHDA and CDR2 SQIVND (reference sequence). CDR3 length: 13 residues. In DNA form, the CDR3 reads TGTGCCAGTAGACCAGGGGGTACAGATACGCAGTATTTT. Amino acids: CASRPGGTDTQYF.